The rows below give T cell receptor beta chains drawn from one sample of a study of T cells of healthy individuals. TCRdb itself ran the 5' RACE reads through MiXCR, one entry per CDR3 protein. The table includes tens of thousands of distinct CDR3 sequences, around 15% detected once. These receptors were taken from a human donor in good health. The conserved cysteine and the conserved F or W are not part of the CDR3 here. A clone size is listed for some rows: how often the clone was seen (once, few, many), or a class if it is expanded.

size: many; V: TRBV20-1; CDR3: SAGLAGPNEQF
size: NA; V: TRBV5-1; CDR3: ASSHETETLETQY
size: few; V: TRBV7-2; CDR3: ASSPGQGIETQY
size: NA; V: TRBV7-8; CDR3: ASSSNPAH
size: NA; V: TRBV4-1; CDR3: ASRAGTGNEKLF
size: few; V: TRBV4-3; CDR3: ASSHSSGTGANVLT
size: many; V: TRBV5-4; CDR3: ASSRATSGRATDTQY
size: NA; V: TRBV6-5; CDR3: ASSYFRTGEGEAF
size: few; V: TRBV23-1; CDR3: ASSQSCSLAGAREQY
size: NA; V: TRBV6-5; CDR3: ASSFRSQWRNEAF
size: few; V: TRBV7-9; CDR3: ASSKPRDYLLSSTDTQY
size: many; V: TRBV7-2; CDR3: ASSLDGNYEQY
size: NA; V: TRBV20-1; CDR3: SARESNGRKAF
size: few; V: TRBV6-5; CDR3: ASSLQGLSNQPQH
size: few; V: TRBV6-1; CDR3: ASSEITGPWGYT
size: NA; V: TRBV7-2; CDR3: ATSTPVNYGYT
size: NA; V: TRBV7-2; CDR3: ASSLMAAGNTIY
size: few; V: TRBV9; CDR3: ASNPDTQY
size: NA; V: TRBV7-2; CDR3: ASTIGQVLSHEQY
size: many; V: TRBV7-2; CDR3: ASSSQRGGETQY
size: NA; V: TRBV5-1; CDR3: ATGPSYNSPLH
size: many; V: TRBV13; CDR3: ASSPPLTSGRIYEQF